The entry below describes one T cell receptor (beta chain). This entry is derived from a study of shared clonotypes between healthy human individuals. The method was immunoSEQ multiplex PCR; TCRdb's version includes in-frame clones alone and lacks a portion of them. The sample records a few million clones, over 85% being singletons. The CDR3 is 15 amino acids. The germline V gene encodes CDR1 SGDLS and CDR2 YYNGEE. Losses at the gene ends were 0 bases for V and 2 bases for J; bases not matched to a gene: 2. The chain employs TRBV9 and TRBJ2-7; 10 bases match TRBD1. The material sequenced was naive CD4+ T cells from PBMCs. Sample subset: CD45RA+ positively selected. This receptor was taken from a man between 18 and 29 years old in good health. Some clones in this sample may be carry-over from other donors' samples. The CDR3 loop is CASSVGGQGTYEQYF. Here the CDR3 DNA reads TGTGCCAGCAGCGTAGGGGGACAGGGGACCTACGAGCAGTACTTC.